The 3 T cell receptor beta chains given below trace back to one sample, sequenced in a study of T cell responses to AZD1222 COVID-19 vaccine (dated by TCRdb to the early 2020s). Receptors were amplified or captured by the immunoSEQ multiplex PCR assay. TCRdb obtained this table from immuneACCESS and retained in-frame rearrangements with V and J assigned. These tables miss some clones; where compared with another copy, unresolved V genes account for less than half of the shortfall, and the remainder is unexplained. Here the sample has about 140,000 clones; approximately 85% occur a single time. 4.5% to 5.5% of the sample comes from the top ten. Read against the paper, the sample's time point label means: about 28 days (+/-7) after the second vaccine dose. The sample's treatment or condition label is to be understood as: meningococcal conjugate vaccine given as trial control. The sample in question was peripheral blood, obtained 28 days after the second dose of the MenACWY control vaccine. The source of these receptors is an adult who received the MenACWY meningococcal vaccine as a control.

The rearrangement joins TRBV30 to TRBJ1-2; D unresolved. This CDR3 is 13 amino acids long. V gave up 4 bases and J gave up 7 bases, with 16 bases separating them. The germline gives CDR1 GTSNPN, CDR2 SVGIG (reference sequence). Written as DNA, the CDR3 is TGTGCCTGGACGGCGGGAGCGCAGCGTGGCTACACCTTC. This codes for CAWTAGAQRGYTF.

This chain joins TRBV7-3 and TRBJ2-7; D possibly matches TRBD1 or TRBD2 (6 bases each). Germline V gene data show CDR1 as SGHTA and CDR2 as FQGTGA. The CDR3 has 15 residues. Trimming pared 1 base from V and 5 bases from J, leaving 15 bases between. The CDR3: CASSLNTGAVNEQYF. In nucleotides, the CDR3 is TGTGCCAGCAGCTTAAACACGGGGGCGGTAAACGAGCAGTACTTC.

The V and J genes are TRBV7-9 and TRBJ2-2, with D unresolved. Per germline, CDR1 SEHNR and CDR2 FQNEAQ (reference sequence). Trimming shortened V by 4 bases and J by 2 bases, and 2 bases separated the two germline ends. This CDR3 has 12 amino acids. CDR3 loop: CASSYNTGELFF. CDR3 DNA: TGTGCCAGCAGCTACAACACCGGGGAGCTGTTTTTT.